The clone carrying this TCR beta chain was seen just once. Assay used: immunoSEQ multiplex PCR; TCRdb lists only in-frame clones, some missing. The sample contains under 200,000 clones, roughly 90% of which appear only once. The source of the sample is a study of blood T cell repertoires in COVID-19. Two negative PCRs, clearance, or symptom resolution had been documented for recovered Cohort 3 donors. CDR3 length equals 15 residues. Germline CDR1 and CDR2: SGHTA and FQGNSA. Trimming took 5 bases from V and 1 from J, leaving 12 bases between them. Material for sequencing was PBMCs or T cells enriched from blood (not recorded which). The receptor was isolated from a woman aged 50 to 60 who had recovered from COVID-19. The rearrangement joins TRBV7-2 to TRBJ2-1; D gene uncertain. The CDR3 is CASSPSPVSYNEQFF. The CDR3 DNA is TGTGCCAGCAGCCCCTCTCCGGTATCCTACAATGAGCAGTTCTTC.